This T cell receptor beta chain was found in a study of control samples from healthy donors and cancer patients. Between the trimmed V and J ends, which lost 6 bases and 0 bases, there was a span of 18 bases. There are 17 residues in the CDR3. CDR1 is LNHDA, CDR2 SQIVND, per germline (reference sequence). TCRdb keeps only in-frame clones here, not all; method: immunoSEQ multiplex PCR. The sample yields over 100,000 clones, 75% to 90% seen once. Sequenced sample: blood. The sequence was collected from a woman aged 50 to 60 in good health. This chain uses TRBV19 with TRBJ1-5; D is ambiguous. The CDR3 DNA reads TGTGCCAGTAGACAAGCCGGGAGGACTTATAGCAATCAGCCCCAGCATTTT. This sequence encodes CASRQAGRTYSNQPQHF.